Listed below are T cell receptor beta chains from one sample, sequenced in a study of CD8 T cells in ankylosing spondylitis. TCRdb re-called the 5' RACE reads through MiXCR, storing one row per CDR3 protein. Among 300,000 to 400,000 distinct CDR3 sequences listed, around 22% were seen once. The sequencing sample was made of blood, either unsorted or a sorted T cell fraction (not recorded which). The origin of the receptors is a male donor with ankylosing spondylitis. CDR3s include the opening cysteine and the closing phenylalanine or tryptophan. D genes are given only for firm matches. Clone size is shown for a subset of rows, as once, few, many or a class of expanded clone.

D	size	V	J	CDR3	DNA
.	few	TRBV5-1	TRBJ2-5	CASSQGRRYQETQYF	TGCGCCAGCAGCCAGGGCAGGAGGTACCAAGAGACCCAGTACTTC
TRBD1	.	TRBV27	TRBJ2-1	CASSLYRGQGTNEQFF	TGTGCCAGCAGTCTATACCGGGGACAGGGAACCAATGAGCAGTTCTTC
.	few	TRBV6-2/TRBV6-3	TRBJ2-1	CATANTNEQFF	TGTGCGACAGCAAATACCAATGAGCAGTTCTTC
.	few	TRBV20-1	TRBJ2-5	CSARGRRRSQETQYF	TGCAGTGCTAGAGGGCGGAGACGGTCCCAAGAGACCCAGTACTTC
.	.	TRBV20-1	TRBJ1-5	CSARVQGSQPQHF	TGCAGTGCTAGAGTACAGGGCAGTCAGCCCCAGCATTTT
TRBD2	few	TRBV24-1	TRBJ2-2	CATSDFASGRSKNTGELFF	TGTGCCACCAGTGATTTTGCTAGCGGGAGGAGTAAGAACACCGGGGAGCTGTTTTTT
TRBD2	.	TRBV18	TRBJ2-5	CASSPVVLVSGPLQETQYF	TGTGCCAGCTCACCGGTAGTACTAGTTAGCGGGCCACTCCAAGAGACCCAGTACTTC
.	few	TRBV20-1	TRBJ2-7	CSARRESFRYEQYF	TGCAGTGCGCGGAGAGAGTCCTTTCGCTACGAGCAGTACTTC
TRBD2	.	TRBV5-1	TRBJ2-5	CASSATSGRPQPHF	TGCGCCAGCAGCGCAACTAGCGGGAGGCCTCAGCCGCACTTC
.	.	TRBV27	TRBJ2-2	CASSLSWGPTGELFF	TGTGCCAGCAGTTTATCCTGGGGGCCCACCGGGGAGCTGTTTTTT
TRBD1	once	TRBV2	TRBJ2-5	CASRHSTGKETQYF	TGTGCCAGCAGACACTCGACAGGGAAGGAGACCCAGTACTTC
TRBD1	many	TRBV6-1	TRBJ2-7	CASRRTGYPYEQYF	TGTGCCAGCAGAAGGACAGGGTACCCTTACGAGCAGTACTTC
TRBD2	.	TRBV27	TRBJ2-1	CASSLYGGLAAYNEQFF	TGTGCCAGCAGTTTATACGGCGGACTAGCAGCCTACAATGAGCAGTTCTTC